This paragraph reports one TCR beta chain. Treatment specified: oral pan-JAK inhibitor, 5-10 mg twice daily. This sample stems from a study of CD8+ T cells in alopecia areata. Germline CDR1 is SGHRS and CDR2 is YFSETQ. The CDR3 covers 14 residues. V was clipped by 0 bases and J by 0 bases, with 6 bases between them. Extraction of RNA preceded its reverse transcription into cDNA, which served as the sequencing template. The repertoire was sequenced with immunoSEQ multiplex PCR; TCRdb's copy has only in-frame clones and lacks some. Of approximately 280,000 clones listed, roughly 60% are singletons. Material: CD4+ T cells sorted from blood, obtained at week 24, from a patient treated with tofacitinib. This chain uses TRBV5-1 with TRBJ1-1; D gene uncertain. The receptor was isolated from a human donor with alopecia areata. This chain's CDR3 is CASSLGPLNTEAFF. For the CDR3, the DNA is TGCGCCAGCAGCTTGGGACCGTTGAACACTGAAGCTTTCTTT.